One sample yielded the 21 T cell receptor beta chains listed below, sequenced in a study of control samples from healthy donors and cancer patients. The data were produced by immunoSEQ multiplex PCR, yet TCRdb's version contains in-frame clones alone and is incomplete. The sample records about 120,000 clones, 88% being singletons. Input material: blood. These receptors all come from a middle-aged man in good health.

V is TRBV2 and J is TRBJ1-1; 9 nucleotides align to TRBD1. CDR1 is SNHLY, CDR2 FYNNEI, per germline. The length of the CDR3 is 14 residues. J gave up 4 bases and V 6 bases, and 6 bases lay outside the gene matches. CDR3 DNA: TGTGCCAGCAGACGGACAGGGGAGTCCACTGAAGCTTTCTTT. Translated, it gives CASRRTGESTEAFF.

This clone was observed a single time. CDR3 loop: CASSAGQGGNTEAFF. For the CDR3, the DNA is TGTGCCAGCAGCGCCGGACAGGGCGGGAACACTGAAGCTTTCTTT. The chain carries TRBV9 and TRBJ1-1, with 8 bases fitting TRBD1. With V trimmed by 3 bases and J by 1 base, 5 bases remained unmatched. The CDR3 loop spans 15 amino acids. CDR1 is SGDLS and CDR2 is YYNGEE in the germline V gene. The variable domain in full, completed from reference TRBV9 and TRBJ1-1, reads DSGVTQTPKHLITATGQRVTLRCSPRSGDLSVYWYQQSLDQGLQFLIQYYNGEERAKGNILERFSAQQFPDLHSELNLSSLELGDSALYFCASSAGQGGNTEAFFGQGTRLTVV.

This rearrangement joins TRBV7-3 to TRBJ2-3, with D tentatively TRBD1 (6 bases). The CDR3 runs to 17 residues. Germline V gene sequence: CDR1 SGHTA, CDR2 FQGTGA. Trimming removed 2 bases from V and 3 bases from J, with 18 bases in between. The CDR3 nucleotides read TGTGCCAGCAGCTTAGGTGTTGGCCAGGGGAGTACAGATACGCAGTATTTT. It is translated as CASSLGVGQGSTDTQYF.

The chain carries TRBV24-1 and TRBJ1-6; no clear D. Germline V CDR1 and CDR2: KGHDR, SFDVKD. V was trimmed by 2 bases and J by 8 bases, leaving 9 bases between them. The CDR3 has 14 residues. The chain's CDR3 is CATSDSGVDSPLHF. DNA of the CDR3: TGTGCCACCAGTGATTCTGGCGTCGATTCACCCCTCCACTTT.

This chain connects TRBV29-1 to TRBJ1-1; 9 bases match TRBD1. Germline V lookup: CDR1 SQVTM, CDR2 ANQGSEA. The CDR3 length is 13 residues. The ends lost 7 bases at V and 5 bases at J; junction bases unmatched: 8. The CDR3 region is CSGKQGAGTEAFF. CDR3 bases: TGCAGCGGTAAACAGGGGGCAGGGACTGAAGCTTTCTTT.

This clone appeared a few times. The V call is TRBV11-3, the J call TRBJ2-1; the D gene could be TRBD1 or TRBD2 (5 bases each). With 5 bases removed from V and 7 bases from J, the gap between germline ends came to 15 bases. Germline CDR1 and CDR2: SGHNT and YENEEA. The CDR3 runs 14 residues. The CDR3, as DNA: TGTGCCAGCAGCCGATACTTCGGGGCTAATGAGCAGTTCTTC. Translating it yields CASSRYFGANEQFF.

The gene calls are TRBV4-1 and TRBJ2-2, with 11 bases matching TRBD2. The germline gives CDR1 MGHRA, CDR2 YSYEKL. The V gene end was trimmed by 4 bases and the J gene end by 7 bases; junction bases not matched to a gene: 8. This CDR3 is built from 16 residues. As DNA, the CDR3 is TGCGCCAGCAGCCCAACTAGCGGGGGAGGGTACGGGGAGCTGTTTTTT. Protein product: CASSPTSGGGYGELFF.

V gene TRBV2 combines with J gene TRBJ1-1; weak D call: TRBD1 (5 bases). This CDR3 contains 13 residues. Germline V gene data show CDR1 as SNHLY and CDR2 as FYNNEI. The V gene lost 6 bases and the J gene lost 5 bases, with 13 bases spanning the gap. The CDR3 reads CASRAAGNTEAFF. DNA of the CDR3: TGTGCCAGCAGGGCTGCAGGGAATACTGAAGCTTTCTTT.

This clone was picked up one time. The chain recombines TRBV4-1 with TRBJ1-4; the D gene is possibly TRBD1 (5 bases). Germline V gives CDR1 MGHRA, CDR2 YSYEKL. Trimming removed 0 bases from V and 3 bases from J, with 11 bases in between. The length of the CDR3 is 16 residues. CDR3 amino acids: CASSQDGRGPNEKLFF. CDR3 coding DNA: TGCGCCAGCAGCCAAGATGGTCGGGGCCCTAATGAAAAACTGTTTTTT.

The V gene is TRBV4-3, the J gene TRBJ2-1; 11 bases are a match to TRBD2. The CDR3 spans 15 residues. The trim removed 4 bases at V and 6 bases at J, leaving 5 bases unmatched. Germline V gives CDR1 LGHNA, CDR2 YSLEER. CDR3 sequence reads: CASSLLAGVTNEQFF. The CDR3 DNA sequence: TGCGCCAGCAGCCTACTAGCGGGGGTCACCAATGAGCAGTTCTTC.

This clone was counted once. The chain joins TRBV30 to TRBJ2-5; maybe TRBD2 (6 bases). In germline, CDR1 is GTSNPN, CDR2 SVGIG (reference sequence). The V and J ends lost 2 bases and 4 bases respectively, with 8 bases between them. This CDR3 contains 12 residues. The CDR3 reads CAWSWGGETQYF. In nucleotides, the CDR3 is TGTGCCTGGAGTTGGGGAGGAGAGACCCAGTACTTC.

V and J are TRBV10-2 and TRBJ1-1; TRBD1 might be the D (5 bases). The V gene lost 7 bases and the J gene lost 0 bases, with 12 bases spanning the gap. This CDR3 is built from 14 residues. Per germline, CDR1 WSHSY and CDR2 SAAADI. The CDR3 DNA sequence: TGCGCCAGCAACCTACAGGTCATGAACACTGAAGCTTTCTTT. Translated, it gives CASNLQVMNTEAFF.

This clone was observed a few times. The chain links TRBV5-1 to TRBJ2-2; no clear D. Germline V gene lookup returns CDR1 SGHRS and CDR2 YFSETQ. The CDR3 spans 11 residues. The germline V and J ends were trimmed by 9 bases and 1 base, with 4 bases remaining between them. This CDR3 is CATQNTGELFF. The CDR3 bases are TGCGCCACACAGAACACCGGGGAGCTGTTTTTT. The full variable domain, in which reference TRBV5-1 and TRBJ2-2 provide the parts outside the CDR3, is KAGVTQTPRYLIKTRGQQVTLSCSPISGHRSVSWYQQTPGQGLQFLFEYFSETQRNKGNFPGRFSGRQFSNSRSEMNVSTLELGDSALYLCATQNTGELFFGEGSRLTVL.

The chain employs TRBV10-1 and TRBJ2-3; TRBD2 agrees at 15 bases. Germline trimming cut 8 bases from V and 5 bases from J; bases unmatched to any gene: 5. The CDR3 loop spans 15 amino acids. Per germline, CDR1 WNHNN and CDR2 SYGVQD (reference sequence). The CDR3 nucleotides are TGCGCCAGCCGCGGGACTAGCGGGGGGTTAGATACGCAGTATTTT. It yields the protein CASRGTSGGLDTQYF.

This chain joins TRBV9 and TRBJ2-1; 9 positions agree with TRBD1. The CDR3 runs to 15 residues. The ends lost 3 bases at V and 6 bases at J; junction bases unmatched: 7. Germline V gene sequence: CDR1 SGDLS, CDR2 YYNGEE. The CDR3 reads CASSDTGGRFNEQFF. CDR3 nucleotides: TGTGCCAGCAGCGACACAGGGGGCAGATTCAATGAGCAGTTCTTC.

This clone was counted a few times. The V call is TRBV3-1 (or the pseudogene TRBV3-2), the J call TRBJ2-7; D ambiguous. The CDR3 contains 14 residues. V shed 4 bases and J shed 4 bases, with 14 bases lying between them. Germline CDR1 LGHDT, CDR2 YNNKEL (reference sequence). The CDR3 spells CASSPSRTRYEQYF. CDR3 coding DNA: TGTGCCAGCAGCCCCTCCCGGACGAGATACGAGCAGTACTTC.

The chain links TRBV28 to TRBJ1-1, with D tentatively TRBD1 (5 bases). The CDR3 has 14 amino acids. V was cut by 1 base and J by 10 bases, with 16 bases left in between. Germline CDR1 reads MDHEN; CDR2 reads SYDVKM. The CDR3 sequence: CASSLLGGWGSAFF. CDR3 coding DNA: TGTGCCAGCAGTTTATTGGGGGGTTGGGGGTCAGCTTTCTTT.

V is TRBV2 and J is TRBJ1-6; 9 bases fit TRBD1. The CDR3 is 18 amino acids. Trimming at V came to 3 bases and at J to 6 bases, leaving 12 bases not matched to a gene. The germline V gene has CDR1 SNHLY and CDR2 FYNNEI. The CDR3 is CASSDPTGQGWANSPLHF. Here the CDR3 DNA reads TGTGCCAGCAGTGATCCTACGGGACAGGGATGGGCTAATTCACCCCTCCACTTT.

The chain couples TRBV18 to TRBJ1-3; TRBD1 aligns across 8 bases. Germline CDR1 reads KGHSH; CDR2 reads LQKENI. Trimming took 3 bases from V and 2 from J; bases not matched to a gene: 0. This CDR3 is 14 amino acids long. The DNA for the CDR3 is TGTGCCAGCTCACCGGACAGGGCTGGAAACACCATATATTTT. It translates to CASSPDRAGNTIYF.

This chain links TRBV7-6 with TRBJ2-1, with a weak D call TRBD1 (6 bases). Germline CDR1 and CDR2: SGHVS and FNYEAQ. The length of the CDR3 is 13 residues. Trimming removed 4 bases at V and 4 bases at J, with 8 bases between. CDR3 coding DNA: TGTGCCAGCAGCTACACAGGGTACAATGAGCAGTTCTTC. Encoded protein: CASSYTGYNEQFF.

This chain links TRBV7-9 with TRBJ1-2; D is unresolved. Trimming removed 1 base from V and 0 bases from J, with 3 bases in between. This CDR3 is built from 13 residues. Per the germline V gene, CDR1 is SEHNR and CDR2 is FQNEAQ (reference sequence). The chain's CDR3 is CASSLGANYGYTF. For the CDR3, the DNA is TGTGCCAGCAGCTTAGGAGCTAACTATGGCTACACCTTC.